A selection of T cell receptor beta chains follows, all from one sample in a study of T cell changes during pregnancy in multiple sclerosis. The method was immunoSEQ multiplex PCR; TCRdb's version includes in-frame clones alone and lacks a portion of them. The repertoire consists of about 17,000 clones, with 70% to 90% occurring once and the leading ten covering roughly an eighth. The specimen was CD8+ T cells from peripheral blood mononuclear cells, collected after pregnancy. These receptors were taken from a female donor in good health, enrolled as a control in a pregnancy study. CDR3s include the opening cysteine and the closing phenylalanine or tryptophan. D genes are given only for firm matches. For some rows the clone size is stated as once, few or many, or as a class when expanded; others skip it.

size,D,J,V,DNA,CDR3
-,-,TRBJ2-7,TRBV6-5,TGTGCCAGCAGTTCCACGGTTTACGAGCAGTACTTC,CASSSTVYEQYF
once,-,TRBJ1-5,TRBV18,TGTGCCAGCTCTGGGGGCGACGAAACTTATAGCAATCAGCCCCAGCATTTT,CASSGGDETYSNQPQHF
-,TRBD1,TRBJ2-5,TRBV28,TGTGCCAGCAGTTCTTACAGACAGGGAATTCGGGAGACCCAGTACTTC,CASSSYRQGIRETQYF
few,-,TRBJ1-1,TRBV19,TGTGCCAGTAGTACGAGACAGTATAAACCCACTGAAGCTTTCTTT,CASSTRQYKPTEAFF
-,TRBD2,TRBJ2-1,TRBV6-4,TGTGCCAGCAGTGACTCGAGCGGGGGACCCTACAATGAGCAGTTCTTC,CASSDSSGGPYNEQFF
-,TRBD1,TRBJ2-7,TRBV29-1,TGCAGCGTTGCGCAGGGGGAGAAGCCCTACGAGCAGTACTTC,CSVAQGEKPYEQYF
-,-,TRBJ1-2,TRBV27,TGTGCCAGCAGGGAGGGGACGAACTATGGCTACACCTTC,CASREGTNYGYTF
-,TRBD1,TRBJ1-2,TRBV27,TGTGCCAGCAGTTTAAGGAGGGACAGAGTCTATGGCTACACCTTC,CASSLRRDRVYGYTF
-,-,TRBJ1-2,TRBV5-8,TGTGCCAGCAGCGCCTTAGGGAGGTCGCTCTTGGTTAACTATGGCTACACCTTC,CASSALGRSLLVNYGYTF
-,-,TRBJ2-7,TRBV28,TGTGCCAGCACCGATCCGACGGAGACCTACGAGCAGTACTTC,CASTDPTETYEQYF
-,TRBD1,TRBJ2-1,TRBV2,TGTGCCAGCAGATCCGGGACAGGAGCCTACAATGAGCAGTTCTTC,CASRSGTGAYNEQFF
-,-,TRBJ1-2,TRBV6-4,TGTGCCAGCAGTGAATATCCTACAGCTAACTATGGCTACACCTTC,CASSEYPTANYGYTF
few,TRBD2,TRBJ2-7,TRBV10-2,TGCGCCAGTGGGGGACTATACGAGCAGTACTTC,CASGGLYEQYF
-,-,TRBJ2-2,TRBV7-2,TGTGCCAGCAGCTTTTGGGGCGAGCGCGGGGAGCTGTTTTTT,CASSFWGERGELFF
-,-,TRBJ1-1,TRBV4-1,TGCGCCAGCAGCCAAGGGGCCGGGGAGGGCAACACTGAAGCTTTCTTT,CASSQGAGEGNTEAFF
-,-,TRBJ1-5,TRBV27,TGTGCCAGCAGTTGGGGGGGAGCGCCCCAGCCCCAGCATTTT,CASSWGGAPQPQHF
-,-,TRBJ1-3,TRBV18,TGTGCCAGCTCGCCAGCAGGGGACACTGGAAACACCATATATTTT,CASSPAGDTGNTIYF
-,-,TRBJ1-1,TRBV7-9,TGTGCCAGCAGCTCATGGACCGGGGAAAACACTGAAGCTTTCTTT,CASSSWTGENTEAFF
-,TRBD2,TRBJ2-3,TRBV4-1,TGCGCCAGCAGCCAGCTACTAGCGCGCACAGATACGCAGTATTTT,CASSQLLARTDTQYF
-,-,TRBJ1-1,TRBV5-6,TGTGCCAGCAGCTTGGTTCGGAACACTGAAGCTTTCTTT,CASSLVRNTEAFF
few,TRBD2,TRBJ2-1,TRBV15,TGTGCCACCAGCTACCGGGGACTAGAAGGCTACAATGAGCAGTTCTTC,CATSYRGLEGYNEQFF
-,TRBD1,TRBJ1-4,TRBV28,TGTGCCAGCAGAAAGACAGGGAGGAGAGAAAAACTGTTTTTT,CASRKTGRREKLFF
-,-,TRBJ2-7,TRBV5-4,TGTGCCAGCAGCTTGGCGGGGAAATCCTACGAGCAGTACTTC,CASSLAGKSYEQYF
once,-,TRBJ2-1,TRBV14,TGTGCCAGCAGCCAAGAATCAGGGGTCAATGAGCAGTTCTTC,CASSQESGVNEQFF
once,-,TRBJ2-7,TRBV2,TGTGCCAGCAGTGAGGAAGGGCGGGGAGCCGAGCAGTACTTC,CASSEEGRGAEQYF
-,TRBD2,TRBJ2-1,TRBV4-1,TGCGCCAGCAGCCAAGATGGCCCCTTAGCGGGGGGGCTAAATGAGCAGTTCTTC,CASSQDGPLAGGLNEQFF
-,-,TRBJ2-3,TRBV5-1,TGCGCCAGCAGCTTGGGACAGCGAGAGCTCACAGATACGCAGTATTTT,CASSLGQRELTDTQYF
-,-,TRBJ1-6,TRBV2,TGTGCCAGCAAGCGCGACGCTTCCTATAATTCACCCCTCCACTTT,CASKRDASYNSPLHF
-,-,TRBJ2-1,TRBV7-9,TGTGCCAGCAGCTTAGCGGTGGCAGGATACAATGAGCAGTTCTTC,CASSLAVAGYNEQFF
-,-,TRBJ1-1,TRBV6-1,TGTGCCAGCAGTCCCACAGTGAACACTGAAGCTTTCTTT,CASSPTVNTEAFF
-,TRBD1,TRBJ2-7,TRBV5-1,TGCGCCAGCAGCGGATGGGACAGGGGATACTACGAGCAGTACTTC,CASSGWDRGYYEQYF
-,TRBD2,TRBJ2-1,TRBV6-4,TGTGCCAGCAGTGAACTAGCGGGGGAGTACAATGAGCAGTTCTTC,CASSELAGEYNEQFF
-,TRBD2,TRBJ2-1,TRBV19,TGTGCCAGTAGCTCTAGCGGACGCTACAATGAGCAGTTCTTC,CASSSSGRYNEQFF
-,TRBD1,TRBJ1-1,TRBV19,TGTGCCAGTAGTATGGACAGGGAGACGGAAGCTTTCTTT,CASSMDRETEAFF
once,TRBD2,TRBJ2-7,TRBV5-1,TGCGCCAGCAGCCCCCGGGAGGGGGGGCCGTCCTACGAGCAGTACTTC,CASSPREGGPSYEQYF